These 8 T cell receptor beta chains were sequenced from one sample in a study of OX40 agonist ivuxolimab in advanced cancers. TCRdb's table, derived via immunoSEQ multiplex PCR, lists solely in-frame clones and lacks some. The table records fewer than 80,000 clones, 85% of them present only once. The material sequenced was CD4+ or CD8+ T cells sorted from blood, taken in a trial of the OX40 agonist ivuxolimab. All receptors derive from an adult with an advanced solid tumor such as melanoma, head and neck, liver or kidney cancer.

V usage is TRBV7-2 and J usage is TRBJ2-3; perhaps TRBD1 as D (5 bases). Trimming cost V 5 bases and J 2 bases, with 11 bases left between them. Germline V gene lookup returns CDR1 SGHTA and CDR2 FQGNSA. The CDR3 runs 14 residues. CDR3 protein: CASSVTTATDTQYF. CDR3 bases: TGTGCCAGCAGCGTCACGACAGCCACAGATACGCAGTATTTT.

V gene TRBV20-1 combines with J gene TRBJ1-2; D remains unclear. The V gene's germline CDR1 is DFQATT and CDR2 SNEGSKA (reference sequence). The CDR3 runs to 11 residues. Trimming took 4 bases from V and 8 from J, leaving 11 bases between them. This chain's CDR3 is CSAIELGGYTF. CDR3 DNA sequence: TGCAGTGCTATCGAGCTCGGGGGCTACACCTTC.

V gene TRBV11-2 combines with J gene TRBJ2-3; 10 nucleotides agree with TRBD2. The germline gives CDR1 SGHAT, CDR2 FQNNGV. The CDR3 totals 17 residues. V was clipped by 5 bases and J by 3 bases; unmatched bases: 11. The CDR3 region has the DNA TGTGCCAGCAGCCTACTGAGCGGGGGGGCCCGAACAGATACGCAGTATTTT. It yields the protein CASSLLSGGARTDTQYF. The variable domain in full, with the rest retrieved from reference TRBV11-2 and TRBJ2-3, is EAGVAQSPRYKIIEKRQSVAFWCNPISGHATLYWYQQILGQGPKLLIQFQNNGVVDDSQLPKDRFSAERLKGVDSTLKIQPAKLEDSAVYLCASSLLSGGARTDTQYFGPGTRLTVL.

The CDR3 DNA sequence: TGTGCCAGCAGGCGGGGGTCCTTGAACACTGAAGCTTTCTTT. This encodes CASRRGSLNTEAFF. The V and J genes are TRBV12-1 and TRBJ1-1. TRBV12-1 is deemed a pseudogene. CDR3 size: 14 residues.

The V call is TRBV5-1, the J call TRBJ2-1; 9 bases align to TRBD2. This CDR3 has 16 residues. J was trimmed by 6 bases and V by 3 bases; bases with no gene match: 10. Germline lookup yields CDR1 SGHRS and CDR2 YFSETQ. CDR3 sequence (DNA): TGCGCCAGCAGCTCCGGCGGCGGCGGGAGGGGCAATGAGCAGTTCTTC. Translated, it gives CASSSGGGGRGNEQFF.

The V and J genes are TRBV15 and TRBJ1-3; D gene unclear. The CDR3 extends over 15 amino acids. Germline V lookup: CDR1 LNHNV, CDR2 YYDKDF (reference sequence). V lost 1 base, J lost 0 bases, and 7 bases lay in between. Here the CDR3 reads CATSRGVSSGNTIYF. The DNA for the CDR3 is TGTGCCACCAGCAGAGGGGTTAGCTCTGGAAACACCATATATTTT. Full variable domain (rest looked up from reference TRBV15 and TRBJ1-3): DAMVIQNPRYQVTQFGKPVTLSCSQTLNHNVMYWYQQKSSQAPKLLFHYYDKDFNNEADTPDNFQSRRPNTSFCFLDIRSPGLGDTAMYLCATSRGVSSGNTIYFGEGSWLTVV.

This clone has only a few counts. The CDR3 loop is CAISARGDNYGYTF. The CDR3, as DNA: TGTGCCATCAGTGCCAGGGGCGATAACTATGGCTACACCTTC. The chain joins TRBV10-3 to TRBJ1-2, with D possibly TRBD1 on 6 matching bases. Between the trimmed V and J ends, which lost 4 bases and 1 base, there was a span of 10 bases. This CDR3 spans 14 amino acids. Germline V gene lookup returns CDR1 ENHRY and CDR2 SYGVKD.

V gene TRBV7-8 combines with J gene TRBJ1-2; D possibly corresponds to TRBD1 (6 bases). Germline CDR1 SGHVS, CDR2 FQNEAQ. Trimming stripped 4 bases from V and 4 bases from J, with 16 bases between. This CDR3 spans 15 amino acids. CDR3 in DNA: TGTGCCAGCAGCTCTCTAAGACAGGCCCGCTATGGCTACACCTTC. As protein: CASSSLRQARYGYTF.